The 4 T cell receptor beta chains presented below share a single source sample, sequenced in a study of long-term antiretroviral therapy in people with HIV. Researchers report immunoSEQ v3.0 was run at survey level. Measured with immunoSEQ multiplex PCR; TCRdb has only the in-frame clones, and not every one. The sample shows around 8,000 clones, roughly 89% of them seen only once. Sequencing was performed on unsorted PBMCs, taken 0.3 years before starting antiretroviral therapy. Receptors were obtained from a man younger than 40 with HIV.

The CDR3 nucleotides read TGTGCCAGCAGCTTGTGGGGACAGGGCGGGACCGGGGAGCTGTTTTTT. It specifies CASSLWGQGGTGELFF. This chain connects TRBV5-5 to TRBJ2-2, with 9 bases fitting TRBD1. The CDR3 is made up of 16 amino acids. Per the germline V gene, CDR1 is SGHKS and CDR2 is YYEKEE (reference sequence). V lost 1 base and J lost 5; bases outside the gene matches: 6.

The rearrangement uses TRBV5-8 and TRBJ2-3; TRBD2 matches at 10 bases. The trim removed 0 bases at V and 0 bases at J, leaving 4 bases unmatched. CDR1 is SGHTS, CDR2 YDEGEE, per germline. The CDR3 is 17 amino acids. This chain's CDR3 is CASSLDLAGASTDTQYF. The CDR3 DNA reads as TGTGCCAGCAGCTTGGATCTAGCGGGAGCTAGCACAGATACGCAGTATTTT.

This chain connects TRBV4-1 to TRBJ2-7, with D perhaps TRBD2 (6 bases). The CDR3 consists of 14 residues. V was clipped by 1 base and J by 5 bases, with 12 bases between them. Germline lookup yields CDR1 MGHRA and CDR2 YSYEKL. CDR3 protein: CASSQAPSVNEQYF. The DNA for the CDR3 is TGCGCCAGCAGCCAAGCGCCTAGCGTCAACGAGCAGTACTTC.

The V call is TRBV6-6, the J call TRBJ1-2; D is unresolved. CDR3 length equals 13 residues. Trimming removed 0 bases at V and 8 bases at J, with 10 bases between. CDR1 is MNHNY, CDR2 SVGAGI, per germline (reference sequence). The CDR3 loop reads CASSYSNGEGYTF. The CDR3, as DNA: TGTGCCAGCAGTTACTCGAATGGGGAGGGCTACACCTTC.